A single sample is the source of the 22 T cell receptor beta chains below, sequenced in a study of tumor and adjacent non-tumor tissue in lung cancer. No cell sorting was done before RNA was extracted from the tissue. TCRbeta libraries were built with three rounds of nested PCR, modified from ARM-PCR. TCRdb re-analysed the multiplex PCR reads in MiXCR, keeping a single row per CDR3 protein. This table holds fewer than 85,000 distinct CDR3 sequences, roughly 76% found once. The specimen was lung tumor tissue. These receptors were obtained from a woman aged 45-60 years with non-small cell lung cancer.

Remarks on this clonotype: The CDR3 does not end in the conserved phenylalanine or tryptophan, so this is likely a read error. The rearrangement joins TRBV29-1 to TRBJ2-7, with D maybe TRBD2 (6 bases). The germline V gene encodes CDR1 SQVTM and CDR2 ANQGSEA. The CDR3 runs to 15 residues. The CDR3: CSVALGWGDGYEQYL. CDR3 coding DNA: TGTAGCGTTGCTTTAGGTTGGGGGGACGGCTACGAGCAGTACTTA.

In this sample, this clonotype turned up a few times. The junction departs from germline at one end; a sequencing error may be responsible. The genes are TRBV4-3 and TRBJ1-1; 8 bases line up with TRBD1. Germline-derived CDR1 and CDR2 are LGHNA and YSLEER. The CDR3 is made up of 15 amino acids. The CDR3 spells CVSSQDHTDRAKAFF. Written as DNA, the CDR3 is TGCGTCAGCAGCCAAGACCATACGGACAGGGCCAAAGCATTCTTT.

J is TRBJ2-7 and V is TRBV9; 9 nucleotides match TRBD1. The CDR3 is made up of 13 amino acids. The trim removed 4 bases at V and 5 bases at J, leaving 4 bases unmatched. Germline V gives CDR1 SGDLS, CDR2 YYNGEE. The DNA for the CDR3 is TGTGCCAGCAGCCTTACAGGGGGCAACGAGCAGTACTTC. Its protein is CASSLTGGNEQYF.

Of note for this clonotype: At one end the junction does not follow the germline gene, possibly because of a read error. This chain joins TRBV4-1 and TRBJ2-5, with TRBD2 identical over 7 bases. The V gene's germline CDR1 is MGHRA and CDR2 YSYEKL. The CDR3 extends over 15 amino acids. The CDR3 reads CASSQGEGTGETQYF. CDR3 coding DNA: TGTGCCAGCAGCCAAGGGGAGGGAACGGGAGAGACCCAGTACTTC.

Remarks on this clonotype: One end of the junction varies from germline; a read error may be responsible. The rearrangement links TRBV4-1 to TRBJ1-1, with unresolved D. The CDR3 runs 16 residues. In germline, CDR1 is MGHRA, CDR2 YSYEKL. CDR3 sequence (DNA): TGCGCCAGCGGCCAAGATCTCTATAAGGGGAACACTGAAGCTTTCTTT. It specifies CASGQDLYKGNTEAFF.

With respect to this clonotype: A read error is possible here, since a much larger clone lies one base away. The V gene is TRBV7-9, the J gene TRBJ2-1; maybe TRBD2 (6 bases). V lost 2 bases, J lost 11 bases, and 16 bases lay in between. Germline loops: CDR1 SEHNR, CDR2 FQNEAQ (reference sequence). The CDR3 is 14 residues long. CDR3 sequence reads: CASSLNLYREQQFF. The CDR3 coding sequence is TGTGCCAGCAGCTTAAATTTGTATCGGGAGCAGCAGTTCTTC. The full variable domain, in which reference TRBV7-9 and TRBJ2-1 provide the parts outside the CDR3, is DTGVSQNPRHKITKRGQNVTFRCDPISEHNRLYWYRQTLGQGPEFLTYFQNEAQLEKSRLLSDRFSAERPKGSFSTLEIQRTEQGDSAMYLCASSLNLYREQQFFGPGTRLTVL.

V and J are TRBV20-1 and TRBJ1-2; D is perhaps TRBD1 (6 bases). In germline, CDR1 is DFQATT, CDR2 SNEGSKA (reference sequence). V was pared by 5 bases and J by 0 bases, with 19 bases between. This CDR3 is built from 16 residues. DNA for the CDR3: TGCAGTGCTTCGGGACACCCGGATTATTCTAACTATGGCTACACCTTC. It is translated as CSASGHPDYSNYGYTF.

This clonotype has a count of ten or more. V is TRBV20-1 and J is TRBJ2-1; no firm D call. This CDR3 region has 17 residues. Deletions cut 1 base from V and 0 bases from J, with 16 bases between. The germline gives CDR1 DFQATT, CDR2 SNEGSKA (reference sequence). Written as DNA, the CDR3 is TGCAGTGCTAGAGCCCCCACAGCGTATAGCTCCTACAATGAGCAGTTCTTC. Its translation: CSARAPTAYSSYNEQFF.

A word on this clonotype: One end of the junction fails to match germline, which may point to a read error. This chain connects TRBV4-2 to TRBJ2-6; possible D gene TRBD1, 5 bases. This CDR3 has 15 amino acids. CDR1 is LGHNA, CDR2 YNFKEQ, per germline. The CDR3 here is CASSQPSSGANILAF. DNA for the CDR3: TGTGCCAGCAGCCAGCCGAGCTCTGGGGCCAACATCCTGGCTTTC.

For this clonotype: One junction end does not reproduce the germline sequence, and a read error may be involved. The chain is built from TRBV20-1 and TRBJ1-1; no clear D gene. Germline CDR1 is DFQATT and CDR2 is SNEGSKA (reference sequence). The CDR3 covers 13 residues. The CDR3 DNA sequence: TGCTGTGCCTGGGAGGGCGGGAACACTGTAGCTTTCTTT. This codes for CCAWEGGNTVAFF.

To note about this clonotype: At one end, the junction sequence differs from germline, possibly due to a read error. J is TRBJ2-5 and V is TRBV5-4; D is unclear. The germline gives CDR1 SGHNT, CDR2 YYREEE (reference sequence). The CDR3 loop spans 14 amino acids. The chain's CDR3 is CASSLNYSQETHYF. The CDR3 coding sequence is TGTGCCAGCAGCTTGAACTACTCACAAGAGACCCATTACTTC.

In regard to this clonotype: A read error may account for a junction end that differs from germline. The genes are TRBV5-4 and TRBJ2-1; no clear D gene. CDR3 length: 13 amino acids. Germline V gene lookup returns CDR1 SGHNT and CDR2 YYREEE (reference sequence). CDR3 DNA: TGTGCCAGCATCTTGAACTACCGGAATGAGCAGTTCTTC. Translation gives CASILNYRNEQFF.

The chain is built from TRBV20-1 and TRBJ2-1, with 10 bases that match TRBD2. This CDR3 is 19 amino acids long. V lost 4 bases to trimming and J lost 16 bases; unmatched junction nucleotides: 31. Looked up from germline, CDR1 is DFQATT and CDR2 is SNEGSKA (reference sequence). CDR3 DNA: TGCAGTGCTACTTGGAACTCGGCTAGCGGGAGCGTGTCTCGCAATGTGCGATTCTTC. Its protein is CSATWNSASGSVSRNVRFF.

This clonotype was seen repeatedly, ten times or more. The J gene is TRBJ2-1, the V gene TRBV28; 8 bases agree with TRBD2. CDR1 and CDR2 from the germline V gene are MDHEN and SYDVKM. V dropped 7 bases and J dropped 7; count of bases not matched to a gene: 12. The CDR3 has 15 residues. CDR3 sequence reads: CASIPSSGSSNEQFF. In nucleotides, the CDR3 is TGTGCCAGCATACCCTCCAGCGGGAGTTCAAATGAGCAGTTCTTC.

Comments on this clonotype: One end of the junction varies from germline; a read error may be responsible. CDR3 region: CANSQDPREEKLFF. The CDR3 coding sequence is TGCGCCAACAGCCAAGATCCGAGGGAGGAAAAACTATTTTTT. The chain links TRBV4-3 to TRBJ1-4; D unresolved. The CDR3 covers 14 residues. CDR1 is LGHNA, CDR2 YSLEER, per germline.

V is TRBV4-1 and J is TRBJ2-7; D gene uncertain. From germline, CDR1 is MGHRA and CDR2 YSYEKL. Between the trimmed V and J ends, which lost 2 bases and 5 bases, there was a span of 16 bases. The CDR3 is made up of 15 amino acids. The CDR3 region is CASSQSPRPDDEQYF. For the CDR3, the DNA is TGCGCCAGCAGCCAATCCCCTCGGCCTGATGACGAGCAGTACTTC.

This clonotype was counted once. The chain has TRBV29-1 and TRBJ2-5; unclear D gene. This CDR3 has 14 amino acids. V lost 8 bases and J 5 bases, leaving 21 bases between the germline ends. The germline CDR1 and CDR2 sequences are SQVTM and ANQGSEA. CDR3 loop: CSIVQDLLRETQYF. Written as DNA, the CDR3 is TGCAGCATTGTTCAGGACCTCCTGCGGGAGACCCAGTACTTC.

The rearrangement uses TRBV15 and TRBJ2-3, with 13 bases fitting TRBD2. CDR1 and CDR2 from the germline V gene are LNHNV and YYDKDF (reference sequence). The V and J ends lost 4 bases and 6 bases, in that order; junction bases with no gene match: 7. CDR3 length: 16 residues. The CDR3 nucleotides read TGTGCCACCAGCAATGGACTAGCGGGAGTTTTGGATACGCAGTATTTT. Encoded protein: CATSNGLAGVLDTQYF. Combining the CDR3 with reference TRBV15 and TRBJ2-3 gives the whole variable domain DAMVIQNPRYQVTQFGKPVTLSCSQTLNHNVMYWYQQKSSQAPKLLFHYYDKDFNNEADTPDNFQSRRPNTSFCFLDIRSPGLGDTAMYLCATSNGLAGVLDTQYFGPGTRLTVL.

As concerns this clonotype: The CDR3 does not end in the conserved phenylalanine or tryptophan, so this is likely a read error. The rearrangement links TRBV12-3 or TRBV12-4 to TRBJ2-3; 9 bases are shared with TRBD2. V lost 6 bases and J lost 4; bases outside the gene matches: 5. There are 14 residues in the CDR3. The CDR3, as DNA: TGTGCCAGCAGGGCGGGAGGGCTCGCAGATACGCAGTATTCT. Residues: CASRAGGLADTQYS.

Concerning this clonotype: This may stem from a read error, because a much larger clone lies one nucleotide away. This rearrangement joins TRBV9 to TRBJ2-1, with D unclear. The CDR3 spans 13 residues. The V gene's germline CDR1 is SGDLS and CDR2 YYNGEE. The CDR3 protein is CASSPSSYNGQFF. Written as DNA, the CDR3 is TGTGCCAGCAGTCCAAGCTCCTACAATGGGCAGTTCTTC.

The V call is TRBV20-1, the J call TRBJ2-3, with D perhaps TRBD1 or TRBD2 (10 bases each). CDR1 is DFQATT and CDR2 is SNEGSKA in the germline V gene (reference sequence). The ends were cut back, 3 bases at V and 0 bases at J, with 31 bases in the middle. The CDR3 has 21 amino acids. The CDR3 nucleotides read TGCAGTGCTAGTTCCCGACAGGGGGCGCTAGCGGGAGTGACCAGCACAGATACGCAGTATTTT. It translates to CSASSRQGALAGVTSTDTQYF.

The chain has TRBV12-3 or TRBV12-4 and TRBJ1-1; tentative D call: TRBD1 (5 bases). Deletions cut 7 bases from V and 1 base from J, with 16 bases between. This CDR3 contains 15 residues. In DNA, the CDR3 is TGTGCCAGCACTCTGGGCGGGGGTCCGAACACTGAAGCTTTCTTT. This codes for CASTLGGGPNTEAFF.